Presented here are 5 T cell receptor beta chains from one specimen sequenced in a study of cytomegalovirus exposure and HLA in healthy donors. PCR primers comprised 60 Vbeta and 13 Jbeta primers. Produced via immunoSEQ multiplex PCR; TCRdb's table is partial and in-frame only. In the table there are under 200,000 clones, 75% to 90% of which are singletons. Material for sequencing was PBMCs. The source is a male donor in good health and CMV-seropositive.

The CDR3 sequence is CARRDGTGFFF. CDR3 nucleotide sequence: TGTGCCAGAAGGGACGGGACAGGGTTTTTCTTC. The chain joins TRBV5-3 to TRBJ2-1; 9 nucleotides line up with TRBD1. TRBV5-3 is reported as an ORF; its role is uncertain. This CDR3 region has 11 residues. Trimming removed 5 bases from V and 16 bases from J; junction bases left unmatched: 7.

The gene calls are TRBV11-2 and TRBJ1-1; 7 bases line up with TRBD1. CDR1 and CDR2 from the germline V gene are SGHAT and FQNNGV. The CDR3 is 16 amino acids. J lost 5 bases, V lost 0 bases, and 9 bases had no gene match. This CDR3 is CASSLDTQGGRTEAFF. The CDR3 nucleotides read TGTGCCAGCAGCTTAGATACTCAGGGGGGAAGGACTGAAGCTTTCTTT.

This chain uses TRBV5-1 with TRBJ2-7, with TRBD1 matching 7 bases. This CDR3 has 14 residues. In germline, CDR1 is SGHRS, CDR2 YFSETQ. V dropped 3 bases and J dropped 2; count of bases not matched to a gene: 5. Written as DNA, the CDR3 is TGCGCCAGCAGCTCCGGACAGGAACCCTACGAGCAGTACTTC. This sequence encodes CASSSGQEPYEQYF.

J is TRBJ2-7 and V is TRBV7-9; 9 nucleotides agree with TRBD1. V shed 1 base, J shed 2 bases, and the junction held 6 bases outside the gene matches. CDR1 and CDR2 from the germline V gene are SEHNR and FQNEAQ (reference sequence). This CDR3 has 16 amino acids. The DNA of the CDR3 is TGTGCCAGCAGCTTAGTGGGCCGGGACAGGGCCTACGAGCAGTACTTC. Translated: CASSLVGRDRAYEQYF.

The V gene is TRBV11-3, the J gene TRBJ2-1; 9 bases are a match to TRBD1. The germline CDR1 and CDR2 sequences are SGHNT and YENEEA. The CDR3 spans 15 residues. Trimming removed 5 bases from V and 7 bases from J; junction bases left unmatched: 9. CDR3 residues: CASSLAGTGLNEQFF. The CDR3, as DNA: TGTGCCAGCAGCCTGGCCGGGACAGGGCTGAATGAGCAGTTCTTC.